Listed below are T cell receptor beta chains from one sample, sequenced in a study of CD8+CD57+ T cells in acquired aplastic anemia. Via MiXCR, TCRdb re-called the reads, giving one row per CDR3 protein. Among roughly 500,000 distinct CDR3 sequences, less than 35% were seen once, and the ten largest hold around 0.82%. Sequenced material: sorted CD4+, CD8+, or CD8+CD57+ T cells (not recorded which) from PBMCs. The receptors derive from a human donor with aplastic anemia. Both conserved end residues are part of each CDR3. Each record gives: CDR3 protein, CDR3 DNA, V gene, J gene, D gene, clone size. A D gene is named only where the DNA matches it firmly. Some rows have no size entry. The others give once, few or many, or a class for an expanded clone.

CASSFPETQYF	TGCGCCAGCAGCTTCCCAGAGACCCAGTACTTC	TRBV5-1	TRBJ2-5	NA	many
CASSLLTGRARNEQFF	TGTGCCAGCAGCTTATTGACCGGGAGGGCCCGTAATGAGCAGTTCTTC	TRBV11-1	TRBJ2-1	TRBD2	once
CASSEFSSGYEQYF	TGTGCCAGTAGTGAGTTTAGCTCGGGCTACGAGCAGTACTTC	TRBV19	TRBJ2-7	NA	NA
CSVKSGGLVDEQYF	TGCAGCGTTAAATCGGGGGGGCTGGTGGATGAGCAGTACTTC	TRBV29-1	TRBJ2-7	TRBD2	few
CASSVEPSSYNEQFF	TGTGCCAGCAGCGTAGAACCGAGCTCCTACAATGAGCAGTTCTTC	TRBV9	TRBJ2-1	NA	NA
CASSQERGSGSGETQYF	TGTGCCAGCAGCCAAGAGCGGGGTAGCGGGAGTGGGGAGACCCAGTACTTC	TRBV14	TRBJ2-5	TRBD2	few
CASSLGEGALYTEAFF	TGTGCCAGCAGCTTAGGAGAGGGGGCCTTATACACTGAAGCTTTCTTT	TRBV11-2	TRBJ1-1	TRBD1	NA
CASSELPGQGMSKLFF	TGTGCCAGCAGTGAATTACCGGGACAGGGGATGTCTAAACTGTTTTTT	TRBV25-1	TRBJ1-4	TRBD1	NA
CSARVPGSTEAFF	TGCAGTGCTAGAGTTCCTGGGAGCACTGAAGCTTTCTTT	TRBV20-1	TRBJ1-1	NA	NA
CASSQIPDRNYGYTF	TGTGCCAGCAGCCAAATACCGGACAGGAACTATGGCTACACCTTC	TRBV9	TRBJ1-2	TRBD1	many
CSARDRHCGYTF	TGCAGTGCGAGAGACAGGCACTGTGGCTACACCTTC	TRBV20-1	TRBJ1-2	NA	NA
CASSEARDGNSPLHF	TGTGCCAGCAGTGAAGCCCGGGACGGTAATTCACCCCTCCACTTT	TRBV6-1	TRBJ1-6	NA	few
CSAPTGGGETQYF	TGCAGTGCTCCTACAGGGGGCGGGGAGACCCAGTACTTC	TRBV20-1	TRBJ2-5	TRBD1	few
CATSRVGVNTEAFF	TGTGCCACCAGCAGAGTGGGGGTGAACACTGAAGCTTTCTTT	TRBV15	TRBJ1-1	NA	NA
CASSQEGADTGELFF	TGCGCCAGCAGCCAAGAAGGGGCAGACACCGGGGAGCTGTTTTTT	TRBV4-3	TRBJ2-2	NA	NA
CASSDELGRPEKLFF	TGTGCCAGCAGTGATGAGTTGGGACGTCCGGAAAAACTGTTTTTT	TRBV2	TRBJ1-4	NA	many
CASSLGGLWDEQYF	TGTGCCAGCAGCCTAGGTGGGTTGTGGGACGAGCAGTACTTC	TRBV2	TRBJ2-7	NA	many
CAISERDRSNEQFF	TGTGCCATCAGTGAGCGGGACCGCAGCAATGAGCAGTTCTTC	TRBV10-3	TRBJ2-1	NA	many
CATAAGAYGYTF	TGTGCCACCGCGGCTGGAGCCTATGGCTACACCTTC	TRBV24-1	TRBJ1-2	NA	NA
CASSLSLTDTQYF	TGTGCCAGCAGCTTGTCCCTCACAGATACGCAGTATTTT	TRBV7-9	TRBJ2-3	NA	many
CASSPRGGLSYNEQFF	TGTGCCAGCAGCCCTAGGGGAGGTCTCTCCTACAATGAGCAGTTCTTC	TRBV7-9	TRBJ2-1	NA	NA
CASTTLAGGISYNEQFF	TGCGCCAGCACGACCCTAGCGGGGGGCATCTCCTACAATGAGCAGTTCTTC	TRBV5-1	TRBJ2-1	TRBD2	NA
CSALTGTSPLHF	TGCAGCGCACTGACAGGGACTTCACCCCTCCACTTT	TRBV29-1	TRBJ1-6	TRBD1	few
CAISRTVQRYEQYF	TGTGCCATCAGCCGCACAGTTCAGAGGTACGAGCAGTACTTC	TRBV10-3	TRBJ2-7	NA	many
CASRKQGAYEQYF	TGTGCCAGCAGGAAACAGGGGGCCTACGAGCAGTACTTC	TRBV2	TRBJ2-7	TRBD1	few
CASRALGDDYGYTF	TGTGCCAGCAGGGCTCTGGGGGATGACTATGGCTACACCTTC	TRBV27	TRBJ1-2	NA	NA
CASSPGIVNTGELFF	TGTGCTAGCAGCCCGGGGATCGTGAACACCGGGGAGCTGTTTTTT	TRBV7-7	TRBJ2-2	NA	NA
CASRETGANTGELFF	TGTGCCAGTAGAGAGACAGGGGCGAACACCGGGGAGCTGTTTTTT	TRBV19	TRBJ2-2	TRBD1	NA
CASSEGTGQISYEQYF	TGTGCCAGCAGTGAAGGGACTGGACAGATCTCCTACGAGCAGTACTTC	TRBV2	TRBJ2-7	NA	NA
CASKPSLNTEAFF	TGTGCCAGCAAACCGAGCTTGAACACTGAAGCTTTCTTT	TRBV2	TRBJ1-1	NA	NA
CASSRGGPTVETQYF	TGTGCCAGCAGCAGGGGGGGGCCGACGGTGGAGACCCAGTACTTC	TRBV7-9	TRBJ2-5	NA	many
CSARFLAQETQYF	TGCAGTGCTAGGTTCTTAGCACAAGAGACCCAGTACTTC	TRBV20-1	TRBJ2-5	NA	NA
CASSGGGKNTEAFF	TGTGCCAGCTCAGGCGGGGGAAAGAACACTGAAGCTTTCTTT	TRBV9	TRBJ1-1	NA	NA
CASSPWGQGNTIYF	TGTGCCAGCAGCCCATGGGGACAGGGGAACACCATATATTTT	TRBV7-9	TRBJ1-3	TRBD1	NA
CASISGRGNEQYF	TGTGCCAGTATCTCGGGCAGGGGAAACGAGCAGTACTTC	TRBV19	TRBJ2-7	NA	once
CATQLGGGDTQYF	TGTGCCACCCAGCTGGGGGGGGGGGATACGCAGTATTTT	TRBV7-3	TRBJ2-3	TRBD2	NA
CASSLSAGGLKKQYF	TGTGCCAGCAGTTTATCCGCGGGGGGGCTCAAGAAGCAGTACTTC	TRBV5-5	TRBJ2-7	TRBD2	NA
CASSQGVMGGSNSPLHF	TGCGCCAGCAGCCAAGGTGTCATGGGGGGCAGTAATTCACCCCTCCACTTT	TRBV4-3	TRBJ1-6	NA	few
CSGGSGRAINEQYF	TGCAGCGGTGGGAGCGGGAGGGCCATCAACGAGCAGTACTTC	TRBV20-1	TRBJ2-7	TRBD2	many
CASRLTGENTGELFF	TGTGCCAGCCGACTAACAGGGGAGAACACCGGGGAGCTGTTTTTT	TRBV7-6	TRBJ2-2	TRBD1	many
CASSPLDRITGELFF	TGTGCCAGCAGCCCCTTGGACAGGATCACCGGGGAGCTGTTTTTT	TRBV7-9	TRBJ2-2	TRBD1	few
CASSLVGPGAEAFF	TGCGCCAGCAGCTTGGTGGGCCCCGGGGCTGAAGCTTTCTTT	TRBV5-1	TRBJ1-1	NA	few
CASSYTQGYGYTF	TGTGCCAGCAGTTACACACAGGGCTATGGCTACACCTTC	TRBV10-3	TRBJ1-2	NA	NA
CATSGAGTGSPPQHF	TGTGCCACCAGCGGTGCCGGGACAGGGAGTCCGCCCCAGCATTTT	TRBV15	TRBJ1-5	TRBD1	many
CSVEGGSGSGVEQFF	TGCAGCGTTGAAGGCGGTAGCGGGAGCGGTGTTGAGCAGTTCTTC	TRBV29-1	TRBJ2-1	TRBD2	many
CASSVGQGGTPLHF	TGTGCCAGCAGTGTCGGACAGGGTGGGACACCCCTCCACTTT	TRBV25-1	TRBJ1-6	TRBD1	many
CASSLFAGNYEQYF	TGTGCCAGCAGCTTATTTGCGGGAAACTACGAGCAGTACTTC	TRBV7-3	TRBJ2-7	NA	many
CASSLVAGGHNEQFF	TGTGCCAGCAGCTTAGTAGCGGGAGGGCATAATGAGCAGTTCTTC	TRBV7-9	TRBJ2-1	TRBD2	few
CASSDEIGAEAFF	TGCGCCAGCAGTGACGAGATAGGGGCTGAAGCTTTCTTT	TRBV10-1	TRBJ1-1	NA	many
CASSLVQGSTDTQYF	TGTGCCAGCAGCTTAGTACAGGGGAGCACAGATACGCAGTATTTT	TRBV7-3	TRBJ2-3	TRBD1	NA
CASKRTGGGTEAFF	TGTGCCAGTAAAAGGACGGGGGGAGGGACTGAAGCTTTCTTT	TRBV25-1	TRBJ1-1	NA	many